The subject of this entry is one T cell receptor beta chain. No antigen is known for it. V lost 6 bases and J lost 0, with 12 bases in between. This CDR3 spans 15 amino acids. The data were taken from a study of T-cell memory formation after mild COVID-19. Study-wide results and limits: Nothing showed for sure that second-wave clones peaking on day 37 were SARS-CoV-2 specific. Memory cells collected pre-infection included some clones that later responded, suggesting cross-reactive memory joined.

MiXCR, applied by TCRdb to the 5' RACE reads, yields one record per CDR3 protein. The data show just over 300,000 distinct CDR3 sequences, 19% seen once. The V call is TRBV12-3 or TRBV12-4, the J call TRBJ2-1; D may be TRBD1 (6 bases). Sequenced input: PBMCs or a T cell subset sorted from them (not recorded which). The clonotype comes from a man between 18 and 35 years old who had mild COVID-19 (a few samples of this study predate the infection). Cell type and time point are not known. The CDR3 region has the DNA TGTGCCAGCAGGGGTGGACAGAGCTCCTACAATGAGCAGTTCTTC. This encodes CASRGGQSSYNEQFF.